The present TCR beta chain was sequenced within a study of CD8+CD57+ T cells in acquired aplastic anemia. Genomic DNA, serving as template, underwent TCR beta VDJ and CDR3 profiling. TCRdb re-analysed the reads in MiXCR, keeping a single row per CDR3 protein. This table holds just over 40,000 distinct CDR3 sequences, about 60% found once. The length of the CDR3 is 13 residues. Trimming cost V 6 bases and J 8 bases, with 17 bases left between them. Germline V CDR1 and CDR2: SGHRS, YFSETQ. As to this clonotype: The antigen remains undetermined.

Study-level findings and limits: No significant difference in CD8+ Simpson's diversity was found between patients and controls.

Previously, flow cytometry had revealed CD8+CD57+ cell expansion in the patients chosen for sequencing. Patients had not yet gotten any therapy when their blood was taken for sampling. The source of this sequence is a human donor with aplastic anemia. What was sequenced was sorted CD4+, CD8+, or CD8+CD57+ T cells (not recorded which) from PBMCs. The V gene is TRBV5-1, the J gene TRBJ1-2; the D is unclear. The CDR3 reads CASKKGELVGYTF. CDR3 DNA sequence: TGCGCCAGCAAAAAAGGCGAGTTAGTGGGCTACACCTTC.